A selection of T cell receptor beta chains follows, all from one sample in a study of T cell responses to AZD1222 COVID-19 vaccine. Sequencing was performed with immunoSEQ multiplex PCR; in TCRdb, only in-frame clones are kept and a portion is missing. The repertoire holds 45,000 to 50,000 clones, with about 88% as singletons. Sequenced material: peripheral blood, taken 28 days after the second AZD1222 dose. The receptors were gathered from an adult who received the AZD1222 COVID-19 vaccine. Each CDR3 is given with its conserved first and last residue. A D gene is named only where the DNA matches it firmly. Clone size appears in some rows only: once, few, many, or a class for an expanded clone.

CDR3	DNA	D	J	size	V
CASRVGGGDQPQHF	TGTGCCAGCAGAGTAGGGGGAGGGGATCAGCCCCAGCATTTT	.	TRBJ1-5	few	TRBV28
CASSSGTDYEAFF	TGTGCCAGCAGCTCCGGGACGGACTATGAAGCTTTCTTT	.	TRBJ1-1	once	TRBV6-5
CASSWGPIRGYTF	TGTGCCAGCAGTTGGGGACCGATTCGCGGCTACACCTTC	.	TRBJ1-2	.	TRBV6-1
CASSDINTEAFF	TGTGCCAGCAGCGACATAAACACTGAAGCTTTCTTT	.	TRBJ1-1	.	TRBV2
CASSSRGPTHGYTF	TGTGCCAGCAGCTCAAGAGGGCCCACCCATGGCTACACCTTC	.	TRBJ1-2	.	TRBV21-1
CASSSGLAGNEQFF	TGTGCCAGTAGTTCGGGACTAGCGGGCAATGAGCAGTTCTTC	TRBD2	TRBJ2-1	.	TRBV19
CASSKARQNNSPLHF	TGTGCCAGCAGCAAAGCTCGACAGAATAATTCACCCCTCCACTTT	.	TRBJ1-6	few	TRBV21-1
CSVEGQGPMNTEAFF	TGCAGCGTTGAAGGTCAGGGACCAATGAACACTGAAGCTTTCTTT	.	TRBJ1-1	.	TRBV29-1
CASSHRGTGGLSAFF	TGTGCCAGCAGCCACAGGGGGACAGGGGGCCTCTCAGCTTTCTTT	TRBD1	TRBJ1-1	.	TRBV27
CASSLGQGAGNTIYF	TGTGCCAGCAGCTTGGGTCAGGGGGCTGGAAACACCATATATTTT	TRBD1	TRBJ1-3	.	TRBV5-5
CASSVQPDQPQHF	TGTGCCAGCAGTGTACAGCCAGATCAGCCCCAGCATTTT	.	TRBJ1-5	.	TRBV3-1/TRBV3-2
CASSAYRDSDGYTF	TGTGCCAGCAGCGCTTACCGGGACAGCGACGGCTACACCTTC	TRBD1	TRBJ1-2	.	TRBV2
CASSFGQGAGETQYF	TGTGCCAGTAGTTTCGGACAGGGGGCAGGGGAGACCCAGTACTTC	TRBD1	TRBJ2-5	.	TRBV19
CASSLSGERGLGSPLHF	TGTGCCAGCAGTTTATCGGGGGAAAGGGGGCTGGGATCACCCCTCCACTTT	TRBD1	TRBJ1-6	.	TRBV27
CATSRGETQQFF	TGTGCCACCAGCAGAGGCGAGACTCAGCAGTTCTTC	.	TRBJ2-1	.	TRBV15
CASSLDGGNRSPLHF	TGTGCCAGCAGCTTGGACGGGGGGAACAGGTCACCCCTCCACTTT	.	TRBJ1-6	.	TRBV5-4
CSVGGRGVYGYTF	TGCAGCGTTGGTGGCAGGGGTGTTTATGGCTACACCTTC	.	TRBJ1-2	.	TRBV29-1
CASSPGARGPANIQYF	TGTGCCAGCTCACCAGGCGCTCGGGGCCCCGCAAACATTCAGTACTTC	.	TRBJ2-4	.	TRBV18
CASSSTGAGLKVGYEQYF	TGCGCCAGCAGCTCTACAGGAGCTGGGCTAAAAGTGGGCTACGAGCAGTACTTC	.	TRBJ2-7	.	TRBV5-1
CASSATSGLNNEQFF	TGTGCCAGCAGCGCGACTAGCGGGTTAAACAATGAGCAGTTCTTC	TRBD2	TRBJ2-1	.	TRBV9
CATSGGGNTEAFF	TGTGCCACCAGTGGCGGGGGGAACACTGAAGCTTTCTTT	.	TRBJ1-1	.	TRBV24-1
CASSQDPSSGGALETQYF	TGTGCCAGCAGCCAAGACCCCTCTAGCGGGGGGGCTCTAGAGACCCAGTACTTC	TRBD2	TRBJ2-5	.	TRBV3-1/TRBV3-2
CASRSVGETQYF	TGTGCCAGCAGGAGTGTCGGGGAGACCCAGTACTTC	.	TRBJ2-5	.	TRBV28
CASSADRNQPQHF	TGTGCCAGCAGCGCGGATCGAAATCAGCCCCAGCATTTT	.	TRBJ1-5	once	TRBV7-8
CASSLLTGASTGGYTF	TGCGCCAGCAGCTTGCTCACAGGGGCTTCCACCGGTGGCTACACCTTC	TRBD1	TRBJ1-2	.	TRBV5-1
CASSQVEGETQYF	TGCGCCAGCAGCCAAGTTGAGGGTGAGACCCAGTACTTC	.	TRBJ2-5	.	TRBV4-1
CASSPSSGGSPLHF	TGTGCCAGCTCACCCTCATCAGGGGGTTCACCCCTCCACTTT	TRBD1	TRBJ1-6	.	TRBV18
CASSTTSGFLSSGNTIYF	TGTGCCAGCAGCACCACCTCGGGCTTCCTGAGCTCTGGAAACACCATATATTTT	.	TRBJ1-3	.	TRBV11-2
CASSPQTGRTYNEQFF	TGTGCCAGCTCACCACAGACAGGGAGGACCTACAATGAGCAGTTCTTC	.	TRBJ2-1	.	TRBV18
CASSLLQGAGEKLFF	TGTGCCAGCAGCTTGTTACAGGGGGCTGGTGAAAAACTGTTTTTT	TRBD1	TRBJ1-4	few	TRBV7-6
CASSASDYDSGANVLTF	TGTGCCAGCAGCGCCTCGGATTATGACTCTGGGGCCAACGTCCTGACTTTC	.	TRBJ2-6	.	TRBV6-4
CASSLGPGQNNEQFF	TGTGCCAGCAGCTTAGGCCCGGGGCAAAACAATGAGCAGTTCTTC	.	TRBJ2-1	.	TRBV7-3
CASSLDPWQGPSGANVLTF	TGTGCCAGCAGCTTAGATCCGTGGCAGGGACCCTCTGGGGCCAACGTCCTGACTTTC	.	TRBJ2-6	.	TRBV7-9
CASSLVPAGVYEQYF	TGTGCCAGCAGCTTGGTCCCTGCGGGAGTCTACGAGCAGTACTTC	TRBD2	TRBJ2-7	.	TRBV5-4
CASNSGIGAANEQFF	TGTGCCAGTAATAGCGGGATAGGGGCGGCCAATGAGCAGTTCTTC	TRBD2	TRBJ2-1	.	TRBV19
CASSYGEIQPQHF	TGTGCCAGCAGTTACGGGGAAATACAGCCCCAGCATTTT	.	TRBJ1-5	.	TRBV6-6
CASSLYRGPQTYEQYF	TGTGCCAGCAGTTTATACAGGGGGCCCCAGACCTACGAGCAGTACTTC	TRBD1	TRBJ2-7	.	TRBV6-4
CASRYYNEQFF	TGTGCCAGCAGATACTACAATGAGCAGTTCTTC	.	TRBJ2-1	.	TRBV12-3/TRBV12-4
CAISESGLSYNEQFF	TGTGCCATCAGTGAGTCGGGATTATCCTACAATGAGCAGTTCTTC	.	TRBJ2-1	.	TRBV10-3
CASSTTRVDVETQYF	TGTGCCAGCAGCACGACCCGTGTCGACGTGGAGACCCAGTACTTC	.	TRBJ2-5	.	TRBV27
CASSQGVVTQYF	TGTGCCAGCAGCCAAGGAGTCGTCACGCAGTATTTT	.	TRBJ2-3	.	TRBV14
CASTLTGVTYEQYF	TGTGCCAGCACCCTGACAGGGGTCACCTACGAGCAGTACTTC	TRBD1	TRBJ2-7	once	TRBV6-5
CASSPGGSTYEQYF	TGTGCCAGCAGCCCAGGGGGCTCAACCTACGAGCAGTACTTC	TRBD1	TRBJ2-7	once	TRBV9
CASSPGRPNYSNQPQHF	TGTGCCAGCAGCCCGGGGCGGCCTAACTATAGCAATCAGCCCCAGCATTTT	.	TRBJ1-5	.	TRBV7-2
CASSYKGKETQYF	TGTGCCAGCAGTTACAAGGGGAAGGAGACCCAGTACTTC	.	TRBJ2-5	.	TRBV6-5